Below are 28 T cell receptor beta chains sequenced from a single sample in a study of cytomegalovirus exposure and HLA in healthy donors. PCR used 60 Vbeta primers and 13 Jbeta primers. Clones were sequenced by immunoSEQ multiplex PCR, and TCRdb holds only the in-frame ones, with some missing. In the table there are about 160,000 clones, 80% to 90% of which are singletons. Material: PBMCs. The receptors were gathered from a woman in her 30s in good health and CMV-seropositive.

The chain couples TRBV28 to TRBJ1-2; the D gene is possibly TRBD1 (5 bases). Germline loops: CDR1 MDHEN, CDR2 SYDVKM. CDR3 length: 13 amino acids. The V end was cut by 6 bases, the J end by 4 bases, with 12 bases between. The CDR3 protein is CASSSRQTYGYTF. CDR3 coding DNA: TGTGCCAGCAGCTCCCGACAGACCTATGGCTACACCTTC.

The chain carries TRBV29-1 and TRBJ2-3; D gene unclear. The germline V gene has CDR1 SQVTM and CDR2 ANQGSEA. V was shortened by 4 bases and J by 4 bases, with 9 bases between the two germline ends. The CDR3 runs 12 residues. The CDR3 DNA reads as TGCAGCGTTGTGGGCCTCTCAGATACGCAGTATTTT. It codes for CSVVGLSDTQYF.

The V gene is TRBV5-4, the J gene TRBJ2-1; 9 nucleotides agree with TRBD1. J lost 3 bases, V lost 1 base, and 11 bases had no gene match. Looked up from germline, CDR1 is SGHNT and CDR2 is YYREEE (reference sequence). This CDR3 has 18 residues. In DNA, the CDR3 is TGTGCCAGCAGCTTGCGTACAGGGGGCTTCCCGGTCTACAATGAGCAGTTCTTC. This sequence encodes CASSLRTGGFPVYNEQFF.

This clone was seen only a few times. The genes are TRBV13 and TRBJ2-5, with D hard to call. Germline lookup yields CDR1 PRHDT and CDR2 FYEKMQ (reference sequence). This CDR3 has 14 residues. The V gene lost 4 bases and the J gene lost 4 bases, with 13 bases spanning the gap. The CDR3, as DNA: TGTGCCAGCAGCTCGCCGAAAATCGGAGAGACCCAGTACTTC. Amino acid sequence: CASSSPKIGETQYF. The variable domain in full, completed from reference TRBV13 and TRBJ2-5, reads AAGVIQSPRHLIKEKRETATLKCYPIPRHDTVYWYQQGPGQDPQFLISFYEKMQSDKGSIPDRFSAQQFSDYHSELNMSSLELGDSALYFCASSSPKIGETQYFGPGTRLLVL.

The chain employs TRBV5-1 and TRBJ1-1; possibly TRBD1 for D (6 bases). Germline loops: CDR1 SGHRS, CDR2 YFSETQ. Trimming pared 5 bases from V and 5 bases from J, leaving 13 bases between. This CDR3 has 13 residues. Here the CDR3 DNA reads TGCGCCAGCAGTTTACAGGGAGGGACTGAAGCTTTCTTT. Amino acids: CASSLQGGTEAFF.

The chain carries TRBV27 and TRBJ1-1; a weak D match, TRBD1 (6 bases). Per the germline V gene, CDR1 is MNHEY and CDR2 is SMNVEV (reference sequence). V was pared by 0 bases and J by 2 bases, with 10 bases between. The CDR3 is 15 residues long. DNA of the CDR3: TGTGCCAGCAGTTTATCGAAAGGGGGAAACACTGAAGCTTTCTTT. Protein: CASSLSKGGNTEAFF.

The CDR3 nucleotides are TGTGCCACCTGGGGGGGACAGGGGTTTTGTGGCTACACCTTC. This translates into CATWGGQGFCGYTF. The V call is TRBV21-1, the J call TRBJ1-2; the table's D gene call, TRBD1, was not cross checked with the DNA. TRBV21-1 is a pseudogene. The CDR3 length is 14 residues.

The CDR3 DNA follows: TGTGCCAGCAGTTACAGGCTAGCGGGGGGGCAAGAGACCCAGTACTTC. Its translation: CASSYRLAGGQETQYF. The chain has TRBV6-5 and TRBJ2-5; 12 bases agree with TRBD2. Trimming removed 2 bases from V and 2 bases from J; junction bases left unmatched: 3. Germline CDR1 is MNHEY and CDR2 is SVGAGI. The CDR3 length is 16 residues.

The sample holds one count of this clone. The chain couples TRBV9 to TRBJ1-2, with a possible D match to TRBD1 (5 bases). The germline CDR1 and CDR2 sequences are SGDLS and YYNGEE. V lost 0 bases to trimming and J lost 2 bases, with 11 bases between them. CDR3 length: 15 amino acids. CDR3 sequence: CASSVEYRWNYGYTF. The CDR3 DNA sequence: TGTGCCAGCAGCGTAGAGTACAGGTGGAACTATGGCTACACCTTC.

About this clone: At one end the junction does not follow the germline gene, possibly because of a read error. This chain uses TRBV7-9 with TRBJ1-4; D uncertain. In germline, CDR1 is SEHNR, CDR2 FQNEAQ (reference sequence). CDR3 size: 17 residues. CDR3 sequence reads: CSSSLAVSVAGNEKLFF. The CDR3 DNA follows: TGTTCCAGCAGCTTAGCGGTTTCGGTTGCGGGTAATGAAAAACTGTTTTTT.

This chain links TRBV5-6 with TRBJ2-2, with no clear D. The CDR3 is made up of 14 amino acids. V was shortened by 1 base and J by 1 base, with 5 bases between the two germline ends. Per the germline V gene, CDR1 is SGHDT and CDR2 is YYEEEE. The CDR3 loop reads CASSLWQNTGELFF. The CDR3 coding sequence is TGTGCCAGCAGCTTGTGGCAGAACACCGGGGAGCTGTTTTTT.

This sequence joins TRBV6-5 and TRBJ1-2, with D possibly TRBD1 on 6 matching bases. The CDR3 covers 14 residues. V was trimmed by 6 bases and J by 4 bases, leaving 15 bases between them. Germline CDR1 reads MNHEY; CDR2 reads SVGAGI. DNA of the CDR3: TGTGCCAGCAGAAGGGGGTGGACTGGCTATGGCTACACCTTC. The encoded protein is CASRRGWTGYGYTF.

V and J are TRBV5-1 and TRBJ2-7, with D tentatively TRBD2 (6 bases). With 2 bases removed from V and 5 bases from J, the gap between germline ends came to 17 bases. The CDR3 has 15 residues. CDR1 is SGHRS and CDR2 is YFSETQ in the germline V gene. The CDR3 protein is CASSFFSAGADEQYF. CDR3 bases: TGCGCCAGCAGCTTTTTCTCAGCGGGCGCGGACGAGCAGTACTTC.

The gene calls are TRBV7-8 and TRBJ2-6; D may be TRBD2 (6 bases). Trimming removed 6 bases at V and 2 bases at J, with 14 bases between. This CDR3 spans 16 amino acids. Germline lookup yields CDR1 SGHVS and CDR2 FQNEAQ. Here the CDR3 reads CASSHRGTTGANVLTF. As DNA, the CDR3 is TGTGCCAGCAGTCATCGCGGGACCACTGGGGCCAACGTCCTGACTTTC.

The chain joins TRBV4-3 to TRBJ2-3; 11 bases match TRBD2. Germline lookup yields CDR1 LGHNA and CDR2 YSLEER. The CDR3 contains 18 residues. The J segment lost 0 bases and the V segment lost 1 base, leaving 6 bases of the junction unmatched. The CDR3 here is CASSQARLAGPSTDTQYF. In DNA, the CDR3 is TGCGCCAGCAGCCAAGCCCGACTAGCGGGGCCCAGCACAGATACGCAGTATTTT.

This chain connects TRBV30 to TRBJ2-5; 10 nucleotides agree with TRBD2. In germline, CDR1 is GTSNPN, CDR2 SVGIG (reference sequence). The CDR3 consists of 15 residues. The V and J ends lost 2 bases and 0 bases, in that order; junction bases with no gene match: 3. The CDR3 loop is CAWSPGLADQETQYF. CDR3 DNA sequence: TGTGCCTGGAGTCCCGGACTAGCGGACCAAGAGACCCAGTACTTC.

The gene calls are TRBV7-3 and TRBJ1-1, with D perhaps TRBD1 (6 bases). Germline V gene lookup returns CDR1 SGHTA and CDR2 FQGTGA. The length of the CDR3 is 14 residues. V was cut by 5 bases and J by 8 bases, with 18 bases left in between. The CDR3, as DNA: TGTGCCAGCAGCCCCTCAGGGGAGGGAAGCGAAGCTTTCTTT. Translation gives CASSPSGEGSEAFF.

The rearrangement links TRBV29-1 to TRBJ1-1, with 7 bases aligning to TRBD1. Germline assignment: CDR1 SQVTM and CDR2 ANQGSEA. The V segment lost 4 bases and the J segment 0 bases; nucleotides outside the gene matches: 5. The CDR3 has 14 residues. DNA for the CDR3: TGCAGCGTTGGGGGGACAGCCATGAACACTGAAGCTTTCTTT. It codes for CSVGGTAMNTEAFF.

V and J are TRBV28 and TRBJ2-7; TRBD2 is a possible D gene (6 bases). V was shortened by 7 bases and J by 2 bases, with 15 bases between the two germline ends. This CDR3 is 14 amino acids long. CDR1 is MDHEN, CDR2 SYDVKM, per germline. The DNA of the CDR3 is TGTGCCAGCACTCCCGGGGGAACAACCTACGAGCAGTACTTC. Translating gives CASTPGGTTYEQYF.

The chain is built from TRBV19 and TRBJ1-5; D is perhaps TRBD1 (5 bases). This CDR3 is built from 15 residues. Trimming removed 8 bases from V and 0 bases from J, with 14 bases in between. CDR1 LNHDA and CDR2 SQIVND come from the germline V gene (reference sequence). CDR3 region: CASLDRPYSNQPQHF. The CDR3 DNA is TGTGCCAGTTTAGACAGACCTTATAGCAATCAGCCCCAGCATTTT.

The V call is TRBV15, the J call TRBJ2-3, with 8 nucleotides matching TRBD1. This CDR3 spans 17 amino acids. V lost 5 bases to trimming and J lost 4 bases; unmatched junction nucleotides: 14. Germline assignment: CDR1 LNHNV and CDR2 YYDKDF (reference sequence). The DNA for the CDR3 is TGTGCCACCAGCCGATCCATGCGACAGGGGATCGCAGATACGCAGTATTTT. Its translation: CATSRSMRQGIADTQYF.

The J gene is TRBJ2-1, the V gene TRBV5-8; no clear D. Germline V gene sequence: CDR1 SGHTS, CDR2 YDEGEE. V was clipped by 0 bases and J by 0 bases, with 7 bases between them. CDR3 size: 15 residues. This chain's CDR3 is CASSLGQSSYNEQFF. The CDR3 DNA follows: TGTGCCAGCAGCTTGGGGCAGTCCTCCTACAATGAGCAGTTCTTC. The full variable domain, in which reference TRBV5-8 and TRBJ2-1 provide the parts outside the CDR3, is EAGVTQSPTHLIKTRGQQATLRCSPISGHTSVYWYQQALGLGLQFLLWYDEGEERNRGNFPPRFSGRQFPNYSSELNVNALELEDSALYLCASSLGQSSYNEQFFGPGTRLTVL.

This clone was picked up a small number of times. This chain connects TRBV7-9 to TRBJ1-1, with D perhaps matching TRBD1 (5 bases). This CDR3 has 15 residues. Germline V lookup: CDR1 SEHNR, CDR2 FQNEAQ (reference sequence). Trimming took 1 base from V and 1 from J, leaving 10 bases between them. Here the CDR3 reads CASSLVRGKNTEAFF. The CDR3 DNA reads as TGTGCCAGCAGCTTAGTTCGGGGGAAGAACACTGAAGCTTTCTTT.

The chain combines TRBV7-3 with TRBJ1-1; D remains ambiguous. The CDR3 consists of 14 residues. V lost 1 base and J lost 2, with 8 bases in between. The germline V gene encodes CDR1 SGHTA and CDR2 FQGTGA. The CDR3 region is CASSLRPVNTEAFF. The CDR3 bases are TGTGCCAGCAGCTTAAGGCCAGTAAACACTGAAGCTTTCTTT. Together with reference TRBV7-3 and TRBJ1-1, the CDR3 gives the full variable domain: GAGVSQTPSNKVTEKGKYVELRCDPISGHTALYWYRQSLGQGPEFLIYFQGTGAADDSGLPNDRFFAVRPEGSVSTLKIQRTERGDSAVYLCASSLRPVNTEAFFGQGTRLTVV.

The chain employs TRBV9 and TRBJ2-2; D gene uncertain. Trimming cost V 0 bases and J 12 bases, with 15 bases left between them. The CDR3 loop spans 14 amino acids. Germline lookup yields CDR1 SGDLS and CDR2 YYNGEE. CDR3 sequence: CASSVAVNTHQLFF. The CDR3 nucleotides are TGTGCCAGCAGCGTAGCGGTTAATACTCACCAGCTGTTTTTT.

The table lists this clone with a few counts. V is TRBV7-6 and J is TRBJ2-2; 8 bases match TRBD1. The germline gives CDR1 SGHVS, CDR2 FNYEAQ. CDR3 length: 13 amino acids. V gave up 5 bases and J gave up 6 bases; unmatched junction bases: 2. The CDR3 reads CASSGQGSGELFF. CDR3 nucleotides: TGTGCCAGCAGCGGACAGGGTTCCGGGGAGCTGTTTTTT.

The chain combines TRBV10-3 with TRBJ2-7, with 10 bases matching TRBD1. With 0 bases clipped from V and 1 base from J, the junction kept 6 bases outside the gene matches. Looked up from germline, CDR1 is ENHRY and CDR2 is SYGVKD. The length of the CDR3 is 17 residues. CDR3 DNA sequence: TGTGCCATCAGTGAGTCGGGGGACAGGGGATTTTCCTACGAGCAGTACTTC. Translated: CAISESGDRGFSYEQYF.

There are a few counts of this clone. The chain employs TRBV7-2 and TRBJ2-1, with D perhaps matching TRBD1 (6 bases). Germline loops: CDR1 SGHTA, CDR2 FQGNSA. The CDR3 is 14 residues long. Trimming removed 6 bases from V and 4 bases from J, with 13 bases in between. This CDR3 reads CASRRRTGYNEQFF. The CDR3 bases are TGTGCCAGCAGACGGAGAACAGGGTACAATGAGCAGTTCTTC.